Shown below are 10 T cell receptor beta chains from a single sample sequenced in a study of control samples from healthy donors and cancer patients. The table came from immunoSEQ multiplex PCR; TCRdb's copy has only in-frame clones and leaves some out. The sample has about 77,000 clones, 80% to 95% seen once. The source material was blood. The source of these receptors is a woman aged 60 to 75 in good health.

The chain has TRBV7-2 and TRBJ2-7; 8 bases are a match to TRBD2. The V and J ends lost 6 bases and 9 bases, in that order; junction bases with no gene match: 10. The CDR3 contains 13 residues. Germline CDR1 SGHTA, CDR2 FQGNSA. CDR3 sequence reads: CASRQTRGGTQYF. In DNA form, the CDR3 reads TGTGCCAGCAGACAAACCCGCGGGGGGACGCAGTACTTC. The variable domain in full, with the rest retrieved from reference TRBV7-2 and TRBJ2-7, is GAGVSQSPSNKVTEKGKDVELRCDPISGHTALYWYRQSLGQGLEFLIYFQGNSAPDKSGLPSDRFSAERTGGSVSTLTIQRTQQEDSAVYLCASRQTRGGTQYFGPGTRLTVT.

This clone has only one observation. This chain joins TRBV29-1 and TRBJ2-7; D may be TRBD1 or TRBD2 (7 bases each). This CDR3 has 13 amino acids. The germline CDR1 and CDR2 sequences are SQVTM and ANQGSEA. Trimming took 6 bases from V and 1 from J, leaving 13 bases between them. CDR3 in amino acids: CSVRQGGSYEQYF. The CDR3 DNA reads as TGCAGCGTGAGACAGGGAGGGTCCTACGAGCAGTACTTC.

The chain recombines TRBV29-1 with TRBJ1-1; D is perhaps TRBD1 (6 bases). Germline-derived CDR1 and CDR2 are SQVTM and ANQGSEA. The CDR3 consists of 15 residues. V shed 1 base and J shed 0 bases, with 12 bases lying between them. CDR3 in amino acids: CSVEGTEGMNTEAFF. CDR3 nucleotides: TGCAGCGTTGAAGGGACAGAGGGCATGAACACTGAAGCTTTCTTT.

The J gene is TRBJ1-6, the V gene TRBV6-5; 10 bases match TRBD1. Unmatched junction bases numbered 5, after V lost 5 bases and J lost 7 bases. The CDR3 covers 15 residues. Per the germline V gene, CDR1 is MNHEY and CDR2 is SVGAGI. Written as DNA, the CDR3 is TGTGCCAGCAGTCCAGGGACAGGGGTAAATTCACCCCTCCACTTT. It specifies CASSPGTGVNSPLHF.

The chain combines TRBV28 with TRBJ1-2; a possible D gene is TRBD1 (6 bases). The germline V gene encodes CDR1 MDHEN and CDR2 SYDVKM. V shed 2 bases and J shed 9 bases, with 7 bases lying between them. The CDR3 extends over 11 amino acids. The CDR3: CASSLGDSYTF. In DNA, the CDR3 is TGTGCCAGCAGTTTAGGGGACAGCTACACCTTC.

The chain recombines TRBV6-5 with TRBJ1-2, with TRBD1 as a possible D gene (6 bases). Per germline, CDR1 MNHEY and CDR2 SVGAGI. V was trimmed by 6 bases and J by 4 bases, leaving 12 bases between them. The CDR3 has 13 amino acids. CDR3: CASRTGYAYGYTF. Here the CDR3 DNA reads TGTGCCAGCAGAACAGGGTACGCCTATGGCTACACCTTC.

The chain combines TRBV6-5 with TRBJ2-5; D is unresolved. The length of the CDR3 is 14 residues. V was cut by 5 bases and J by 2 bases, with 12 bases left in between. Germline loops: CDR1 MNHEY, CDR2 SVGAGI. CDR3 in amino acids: CASSPWRSQETQYF. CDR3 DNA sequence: TGTGCCAGCAGTCCTTGGCGGTCTCAAGAGACCCAGTACTTC.

The CDR3 DNA reads as TGTGCCTGGAGTGTTTCGGGAATCCATGAGCAGTTCTTC. Its protein is CAWSVSGIHEQFF. The chain combines TRBV30 with TRBJ2-1; TRBD2 is a possible D gene (5 bases). Germline loops: CDR1 GTSNPN, CDR2 SVGIG (reference sequence). Trimming stripped 0 bases from V and 8 bases from J, with 11 bases between. This CDR3 has 13 amino acids.

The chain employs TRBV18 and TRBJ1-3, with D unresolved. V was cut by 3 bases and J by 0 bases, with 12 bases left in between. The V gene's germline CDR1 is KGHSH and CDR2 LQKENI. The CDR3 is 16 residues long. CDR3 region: CASSPTRTNSGNTIYF. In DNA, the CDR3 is TGTGCCAGCTCACCTACAAGGACTAACTCTGGAAACACCATATATTTT.

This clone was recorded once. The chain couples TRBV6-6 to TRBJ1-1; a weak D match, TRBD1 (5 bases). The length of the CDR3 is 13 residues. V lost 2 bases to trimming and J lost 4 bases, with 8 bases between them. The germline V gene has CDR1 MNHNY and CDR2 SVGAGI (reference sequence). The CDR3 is CASSYPQGTEAFF. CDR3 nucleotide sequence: TGTGCCAGCAGTTACCCCCAGGGCACTGAAGCTTTCTTT.